The 9 T cell receptor beta chains in this list originate from one sample, sequenced in a study of cytotoxic CD8 clonotypes in ibrutinib-treated CLL. Repertoires were generated with immunoSEQ multiplex PCR, while TCRdb's copy carries only in-frame clones and drops some. The data contain around 150,000 clones, 80% of them singletons. The specimen comprised PBMCs, sampled after 36 months of ibrutinib treatment. Every receptor here comes from a human donor with chronic lymphocytic leukemia.

This rearrangement joins TRBV5-8 to TRBJ2-1; D unclear. In germline, CDR1 is SGHTS, CDR2 YDEGEE. V dropped 0 bases and J dropped 9 bases, with 10 bases sitting between them. CDR3 length: 13 amino acids. The chain's CDR3 is CASSLGLGFEQFF. In DNA, the CDR3 is TGTGCCAGCAGCTTGGGGCTTGGCTTTGAGCAGTTCTTC. The variable domain in full, with the rest retrieved from reference TRBV5-8 and TRBJ2-1, is EAGVTQSPTHLIKTRGQQATLRCSPISGHTSVYWYQQALGLGLQFLLWYDEGEERNRGNFPPRFSGRQFPNYSSELNVNALELEDSALYLCASSLGLGFEQFFGPGTRLTVL.

This clone turned up a few times. The chain combines TRBV9 with TRBJ1-1; 8 bases are a match to TRBD1. Germline lookup yields CDR1 SGDLS and CDR2 YYNGEE. The CDR3 contains 14 residues. J gave up 1 base and V 3 bases, and 2 bases lay outside the gene matches. The CDR3 DNA is TGTGCCAGCAGCGGGACAGGGAGGAACACTGAAGCTTTCTTT. Translation: CASSGTGRNTEAFF.

The V and J genes are TRBV11-3 and TRBJ2-3; 8 bases fit TRBD1. Trimming at V came to 5 bases and at J to 5 bases, leaving 12 bases not matched to a gene. The CDR3 length is 16 residues. The germline V gene encodes CDR1 SGHNT and CDR2 YENEEA. CDR3 region: CASSPGQGVFIDTQYF. The CDR3 DNA reads as TGTGCCAGCAGCCCAGGACAGGGTGTTTTTATAGATACGCAGTATTTT.

A single count supports this clone. The gene calls are TRBV27 and TRBJ2-3; 10 bases are a match to TRBD2. The germline CDR1 and CDR2 sequences are MNHEY and SMNVEV (reference sequence). The ends lost 5 bases at V and 0 bases at J; junction bases unmatched: 11. The CDR3 is 18 residues long. The CDR3 sequence: CASSPLGLAVASTDTQYF. The CDR3 coding sequence is TGTGCCAGCAGTCCACTAGGACTAGCGGTAGCTAGCACAGATACGCAGTATTTT.

V usage is TRBV30 and J usage is TRBJ1-6, with 7 nucleotides matching TRBD1. The J segment lost 7 bases and the V segment lost 5 bases, leaving 8 bases of the junction unmatched. The CDR3 extends over 14 amino acids. Germline V gives CDR1 GTSNPN, CDR2 SVGIG (reference sequence). The CDR3 reads CAWGFRDSNSPLHF. DNA for the CDR3: TGTGCCTGGGGTTTCAGGGACAGCAATTCACCCCTCCACTTT.

The chain links TRBV7-9 to TRBJ2-7, with unresolved D. This CDR3 is 10 amino acids long. With 6 bases removed from V and 7 bases from J, the gap between germline ends came to 7 bases. Germline CDR1 SEHNR, CDR2 FQNEAQ (reference sequence). As DNA, the CDR3 is TGTGCCAGCAGTGGAAGTGAGCAGTACTTC. As protein: CASSGSEQYF.

Notes on this clone: Other DNA variants within this sample encode the same CDR3. The chain combines TRBV5-1 with TRBJ2-7, with 7 bases matching TRBD1. CDR1 and CDR2 from the germline V gene are SGHRS and YFSETQ. This CDR3 comprises 13 residues. Germline trimming cut 2 bases from V and 4 bases from J; bases unmatched to any gene: 3. DNA of the CDR3: TGCGCCAGCAGCTTACAGGGGACGTACGAGCAGTACTTC. It encodes CASSLQGTYEQYF.

This chain links TRBV7-9 with TRBJ2-5, with D possibly matching TRBD1 (5 bases). Germline CDR1 SEHNR, CDR2 FQNEAQ (reference sequence). This CDR3 region has 15 residues. The V gene lost 5 bases and the J gene lost 2 bases, with 15 bases spanning the gap. CDR3 in amino acids: CASSLHGDRQETQYF. Written as DNA, the CDR3 is TGTGCCAGCAGCCTACACGGCGACAGACAAGAGACCCAGTACTTC.

The chain couples TRBV11-2 to TRBJ2-3; D gene ambiguous. The V end lost 1 base, the J end lost 6 bases, and 11 bases lay between the germline ends. The germline CDR1 and CDR2 sequences are SGHAT and FQNNGV. CDR3 size: 14 residues. The chain's CDR3 is CASSLALSVDTQYF. CDR3 in DNA: TGTGCCAGCAGCTTAGCTTTGAGTGTGGATACGCAGTATTTT.